The 5 T cell receptor beta chains presented below share a single source sample, sequenced in a study of metastatic and nonmetastatic thyroid tumors (dated by TCRdb to the early 2020s). The library relied on PCR. TCRdb records Illumina HiSeq 4000 as the sequencer. TCRdb reran the public reads through fastp at Q25 and MiXCR, keeping productive beta chains. A total of some 11,000 clones appear in this sample, under 25% of them only once. Clones ranked in the top ten supply 14% of the sample. No treatment had been received by any patient before thyroid surgery. The specimen was adjacent normal tissue. These receptors were taken from a female donor with papillary thyroid cancer or a benign thyroid nodule (not recorded which). Some clones in this sample may be carry-over from other donors' samples.

The rearrangement joins TRBV20-1 to TRBJ2-3; 10 bases match TRBD2. The CDR3 is 15 amino acids. The V and J ends lost 6 bases and 5 bases, in that order; junction bases with no gene match: 11. The V gene's germline CDR1 is DFQATT and CDR2 SNEGSKA (reference sequence). Here the CDR3 DNA reads TGCAGTGCATCCGGGACTAGCGCCACAGGAGATACGCAGTATTTT. Protein: CSASGTSATGDTQYF.

CDR3 loop: CASSYSEGQGARGTEAFF. The CDR3 nucleotides are TGTGCCAGCAGTTACTCGGAAGGACAGGGGGCGCGGGGCACTGAAGCTTTCTTT. The chain links TRBV6-5 to TRBJ1-1, with 11 bases fitting TRBD1. Per germline, CDR1 MNHEY and CDR2 SVGAGI. Trimming took 0 bases from V and 4 from J; bases not matched to a gene: 10. The CDR3 has 18 amino acids.

This clone was detected many times. V gene TRBV7-2 combines with J gene TRBJ2-2, with unresolved D. Germline V gives CDR1 SGHTA, CDR2 FQGNSA. V lost 8 bases to trimming and J lost 1 base, with 11 bases between them. This CDR3 is built from 14 residues. This CDR3 reads CASVNGLNTGELFF. The DNA for the CDR3 is TGTGCCAGCGTCAACGGTCTGAACACCGGGGAGCTGTTTTTT. The full variable domain, in which reference TRBV7-2 and TRBJ2-2 provide the parts outside the CDR3, is GAGVSQSPSNKVTEKGKDVELRCDPISGHTALYWYRQSLGQGLEFLIYFQGNSAPDKSGLPSDRFSAERTGGSVSTLTIQRTQQEDSAVYLCASVNGLNTGELFFGEGSRLTVL.

This clone was counted between two and nine times. This chain connects TRBV6-5 to TRBJ2-7; TRBD2 might be the D (6 bases). Germline V gene data show CDR1 as MNHEY and CDR2 as SVGAGI. CDR3 length equals 14 residues. The ends were cut back, 7 bases at V and 3 bases at J, with 16 bases in the middle. The CDR3 nucleotides read TGTGCCAGCATTAGGAAACAGGACTACTACGAGCAGTACTTC. Translating gives CASIRKQDYYEQYF.

Relative to its sample, this clone is medium-sized. The rearrangement joins TRBV5-1 to TRBJ2-7; 7 nucleotides align to TRBD1. The CDR3 covers 15 residues. V dropped 4 bases and J dropped 0; count of bases not matched to a gene: 7. Germline CDR1 and CDR2: SGHRS and YFSETQ. The CDR3 loop reads CASSVGTDLSYEQYF. The CDR3 DNA is TGCGCCAGCAGCGTAGGGACAGACCTCTCCTACGAGCAGTACTTC.